This TCR beta chain stems from a study of cytomegalovirus exposure and HLA in healthy donors. With 60 Vbeta and 13 Jbeta primers, the PCR was carried out. Assay used: immunoSEQ multiplex PCR; TCRdb lists only in-frame clones, some missing. This table has approximately 110,000 clones, less than 75% appearing once. The study, taken as a whole, reports: Analyzed later, most CMV-associated TCR beta chains appeared HLA-restricted.

Germline CDR1 reads MNHNS; CDR2 reads SASEGT. V was cut by 2 bases and J by 3 bases, with 8 bases left in between. This CDR3 comprises 14 residues. On this clone: The antigen is not known.

This chain links TRBV6-1 with TRBJ2-1, with D possibly matching TRBD2 (5 bases). The clonotype comes from a man in his forties or fifties in good health and CMV-seropositive. The sample was PBMCs. The CDR3 DNA reads as TGTGCCAGCAGTGAACCCGGGGTCTACAATGAGCAGTTCTTC. It translates to CASSEPGVYNEQFF.